This T cell receptor beta chain was sequenced during a study of T cells in Graves' hyperthyroidism and ophthalmopathy. Amplified regions were TCR beta CDR3 sequences from RNA transcripts. The HTBI primer set served for first-round RT-PCR of the TCR CDR3. From the multiplex PCR reads, TCRdb called clonotypes with MiXCR, one entry per CDR3 protein. The repertoire has a few hundred thousand distinct CDR3 sequences, roughly 13% of them found once; the top ten carry 5% to 6%. Points on this clonotype: Its specificity is not known.

Points from the study as a whole: Blood also held most thyroid clonotypes expanded beyond 0.001.

There are 15 residues in the CDR3. The J segment lost 5 bases and the V segment lost 0 bases, leaving 1 base of the junction unmatched. The germline CDR1 and CDR2 sequences are MNHEY and SVGEGT. Over 18 months, lack of ophthalmopathy progression marked Graves' hyperthyroidism as stable. Lactation, pregnancy, other autoimmune disease or uncontrolled infection led to exclusion of patients. Fresh peripheral blood, under 13 ml, was the source of the PBMCs. The clonotype originates from a woman aged 18-30 years with Graves' hyperthyroidism. The sample consisted of blood. This chain links TRBV6-2 or TRBV6-3 with TRBJ2-1, with 10 bases matching TRBD2. The CDR3, as DNA: TGTGCCAGCAGTTACTCAGGGACTAGCGACAATGAGCAGTTCTTC. Translating gives CASSYSGTSDNEQFF.